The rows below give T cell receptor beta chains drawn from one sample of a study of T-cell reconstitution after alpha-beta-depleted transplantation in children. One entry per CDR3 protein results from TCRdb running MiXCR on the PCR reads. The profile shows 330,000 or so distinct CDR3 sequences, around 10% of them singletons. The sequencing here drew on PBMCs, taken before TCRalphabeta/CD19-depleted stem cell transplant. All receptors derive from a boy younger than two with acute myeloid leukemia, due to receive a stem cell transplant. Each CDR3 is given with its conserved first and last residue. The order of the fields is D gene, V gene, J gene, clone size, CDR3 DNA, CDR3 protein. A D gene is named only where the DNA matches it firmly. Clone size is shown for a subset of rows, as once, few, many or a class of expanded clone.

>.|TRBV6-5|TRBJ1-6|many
TGTGCCAGCAGTTACTCGAGGAGGGACTCCTATAATTCACCCCTCCACTTT
CASSYSRRDSYNSPLHF
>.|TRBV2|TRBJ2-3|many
TGTGCCAGCTGGCCAATGACGGGGGACCTCTTCACAGATACGCAGTATTTT
CASWPMTGDLFTDTQYF
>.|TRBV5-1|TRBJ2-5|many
TGCGCCAGCAGCTTAGGACAGAAAGAAGAGACCCAGTACTTC
CASSLGQKEETQYF
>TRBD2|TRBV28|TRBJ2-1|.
TGTGCCAGCAGTTTACTAGCGGGAAACGTAAATGAGCAGTTCTTC
CASSLLAGNVNEQFF
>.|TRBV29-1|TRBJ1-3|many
TGCAGCGTTGTAACAGGGCAGGCTGGAAACACCATATATTTT
CSVVTGQAGNTIYF
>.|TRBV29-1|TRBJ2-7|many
TGCAGCGCCTCTACTAGCCCCTACGAGCAGTACTTC
CSASTSPYEQYF
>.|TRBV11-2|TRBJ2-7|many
TGTGCCAGCAGCCCCGGCCATAGAGGACCCTACGAGCAGTACTTC
CASSPGHRGPYEQYF
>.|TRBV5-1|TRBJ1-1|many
TGCGCCAGCAGCCCGGATATGAACACTGAAGCTTTCTTT
CASSPDMNTEAFF
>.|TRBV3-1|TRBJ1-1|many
TGTGCCAGCAGGGGAAGGGGGGAGAACACTGAAGCTTTCTTT
CASRGRGENTEAFF
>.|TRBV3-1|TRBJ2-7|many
TGTGCCAGCAGCGGAGCAGACTACGAGCAGTACTTC
CASSGADYEQYF
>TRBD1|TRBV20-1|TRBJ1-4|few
TGCAGTGCCCCGGACAGGGTCACAACTAATGAAAAACTGTTTTTT
CSAPDRVTTNEKLFF
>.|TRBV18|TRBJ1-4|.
TGTGCCAGCTCCGGGCTAATTAATGAAAAACTGTTTTTT
CASSGLINEKLFF
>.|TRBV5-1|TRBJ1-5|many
TGCGCCAGCAGCCTGACAGGAAGCCAGCCCCAGCATTTT
CASSLTGSQPQHF
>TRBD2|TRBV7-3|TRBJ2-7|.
TGTGCCAGCAGCCCGTCTAGCGGGCGGAACTACGAGCAGTACTTC
CASSPSSGRNYEQYF
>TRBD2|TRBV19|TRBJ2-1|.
TGTGCCAGTAGTATAGAAGCCCGCCCCCTGACTAGCGCGGGGTACAATGAGCAGTTCTTC
CASSIEARPLTSAGYNEQFF
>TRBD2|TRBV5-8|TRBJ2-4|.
TGTGCCATGGGCCCGGGACTAGCGGTAGCCAAAAACATTCAGTACTTC
CAMGPGLAVAKNIQYF
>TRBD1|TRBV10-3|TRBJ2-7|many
TGTGCCACCCGCCCGGGACAGGGCTACGAGCAGTACTTC
CATRPGQGYEQYF
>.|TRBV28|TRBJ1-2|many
TGTGCCAGCAGTCTACAAGGAGGCTACACCTTC
CASSLQGGYTF
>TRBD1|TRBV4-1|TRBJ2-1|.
TGCGCCAGCAGCCAAGATCCGGGGACAGCGATCAATGAGCAGTTCTTC
CASSQDPGTAINEQFF
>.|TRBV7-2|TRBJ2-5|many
TGTGCCAGCAGCTTAGTAGCGTTCGGAGAGACCCAGTACTTC
CASSLVAFGETQYF
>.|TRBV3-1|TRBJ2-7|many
TGTGCCAGCAGCCAAGATATGGGGGGCTACGAGCAGTACTTC
CASSQDMGGYEQYF
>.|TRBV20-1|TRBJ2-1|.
TGCAGTGCTAGAGAACTAAGCGGCCCCTCCTACAATGAGCAGTTCTTC
CSARELSGPSYNEQFF
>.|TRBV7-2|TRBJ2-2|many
TGTGCCAGCAGCTTAGCTAGCACCGGGGAGCTGTTTTTT
CASSLASTGELFF
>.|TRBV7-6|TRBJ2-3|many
TGTGCCAGCAGCTTAACTGAGGTTCCTAGCACAGATACGCAGTATTTT
CASSLTEVPSTDTQYF
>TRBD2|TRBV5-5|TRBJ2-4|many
TGTGCCAGCAGCTTGGCTGGACTAGTTCAAGCCAAAAACATTCAGTACTTC
CASSLAGLVQAKNIQYF
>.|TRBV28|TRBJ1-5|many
TGTGCCAGCAGTTTACTCGAGACCCATCAGCCCCAGCATTTT
CASSLLETHQPQHF
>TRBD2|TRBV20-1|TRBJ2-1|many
TGCAGTGCTAGAGATCTGGCTAGCGGGACGTACAATGAGCAGTTCTTC
CSARDLASGTYNEQFF
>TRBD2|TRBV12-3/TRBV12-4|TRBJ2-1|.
TGTGCCAGCAGTTTGCCTCGACTAGCGGCCAATGAGCAGTTCTTC
CASSLPRLAANEQFF
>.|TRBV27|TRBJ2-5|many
TGTGCCAGCAGTTTATACCCCGGCTCCAGGGGAGAGACCCAGTACTTC
CASSLYPGSRGETQYF
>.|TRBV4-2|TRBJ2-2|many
TGTGCCAGCAGCCGCAGGGCGGATATGGACACCGGGGAGCTGTTTTTT
CASSRRADMDTGELFF
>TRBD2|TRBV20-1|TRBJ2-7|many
TGCAGTGCTAGAGATTCTCGAGCGGGGGGCTCCTACGAGCAGTACTTC
CSARDSRAGGSYEQYF
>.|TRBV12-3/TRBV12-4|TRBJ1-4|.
TGTGCCAGCAGTCTGGGGGCAGGTCTTAGGGAAAAACTGTTTTTT
CASSLGAGLREKLFF
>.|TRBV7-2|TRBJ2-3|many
TGTGCCAGCAGCTTTACAGGGCCAGATACGCAGTATTTT
CASSFTGPDTQYF
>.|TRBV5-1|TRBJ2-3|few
TGCGCCAGCAGCTTGGAACAGCCCACAGATACGCAGTATTTT
CASSLEQPTDTQYF
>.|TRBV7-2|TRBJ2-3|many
TGTGCCAGCAAAAGGGAACCAAGCACAGATACGCAGTATTTT
CASKREPSTDTQYF
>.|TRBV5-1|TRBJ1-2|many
TGCGCCAGCAGCTTGTCAGGACAGCATGGCTACACCTTC
CASSLSGQHGYTF
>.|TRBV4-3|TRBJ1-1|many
TGCGCCAGCAGCCAAGTGCCGGACAGTGGGAACACTGAAGCTTTCTTT
CASSQVPDSGNTEAFF
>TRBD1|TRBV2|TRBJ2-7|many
TGTGCCAGCAGAACAGGGGTCTCCTACGAGCAGTACTTC
CASRTGVSYEQYF
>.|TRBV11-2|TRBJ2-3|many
TGTGCCAGCAGCTCACTAGCAGATACGCAGTATTTT
CASSSLADTQYF
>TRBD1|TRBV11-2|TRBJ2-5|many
TGTGCCAGCAGCTTGGGACAGGGGAAGGAGACCCAGTACTTC
CASSLGQGKETQYF
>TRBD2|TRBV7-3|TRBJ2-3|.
TGTGCCAGCAGCTTGGGGACTAGCGGCGCCTACACAGATACGCAGTATTTT
CASSLGTSGAYTDTQYF